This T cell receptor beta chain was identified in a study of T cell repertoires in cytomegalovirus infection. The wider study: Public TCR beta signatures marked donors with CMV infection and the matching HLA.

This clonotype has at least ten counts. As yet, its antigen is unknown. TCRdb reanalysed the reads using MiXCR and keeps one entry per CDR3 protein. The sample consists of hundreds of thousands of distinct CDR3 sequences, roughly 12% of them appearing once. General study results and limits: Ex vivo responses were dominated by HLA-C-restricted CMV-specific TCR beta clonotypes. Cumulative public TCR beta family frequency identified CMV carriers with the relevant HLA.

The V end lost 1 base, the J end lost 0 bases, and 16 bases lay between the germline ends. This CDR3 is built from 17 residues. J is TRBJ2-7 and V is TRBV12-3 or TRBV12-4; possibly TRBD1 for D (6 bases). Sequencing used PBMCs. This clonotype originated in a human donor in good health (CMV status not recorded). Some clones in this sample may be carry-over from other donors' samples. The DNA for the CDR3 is TGTGCCAGCAGTTTAGGAGGGTTGCCAGGGGACTCCTACGAGCAGTACTTC. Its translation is CASSLGGLPGDSYEQYF.